This section outlines one T cell receptor beta chain sequence together with its context. The primer mix had 60 Vbeta and 13 Jbeta primers. Clones were sequenced by immunoSEQ multiplex PCR, and TCRdb holds only the in-frame ones, with some missing. The sample contains under 200,000 clones, 65% to 90% of which appear only once. This entry belongs to a study of cytomegalovirus exposure and HLA in healthy donors. CDR3 length equals 17 residues. Losses at the gene ends were 6 bases for V and 4 bases for J; bases not matched to a gene: 15. Germline assignment: CDR1 MRHNA and CDR2 SNTAGT. The chain carries TRBV6-4 and TRBJ1-5; TRBD1 aligns across 7 bases. The sample comprised PBMCs. The receptor's source is a woman aged 18-29 years in good health and CMV-seronegative. CDR3 sequence reads: CASRGIIGSGGNQPQHF. CDR3 DNA: TGTGCCAGCAGGGGAATTATTGGGTCAGGGGGAAATCAGCCCCAGCATTTT.